This T cell receptor beta chain was found in a study of T-cell reconstitution after alpha-beta-depleted transplantation in children. Trimming shortened V by 0 bases and J by 5 bases, and 9 bases separated the two germline ends. CDR1 is SGHRS and CDR2 is YFSETQ in the germline V gene. The CDR3 runs 13 residues. Unique molecular identifiers were incorporated during preparation of the TCRbeta library. TCRdb reprocessed the PCR reads via MiXCR and lists one record per CDR3 protein. The sample consists of about 600,000 distinct CDR3 sequences, over 9.5% of them appearing once. This clonotype was sampled from a human donor who donated a stem cell graft to a child with acute myeloid leukemia. The chain combines TRBV5-1 with TRBJ2-7; D remains ambiguous. The material was PBMCs from the stem cell graft donor, obtained from the stem cell graft. DNA for the CDR3: TGCGCCAGCAGCTTGGAAGGCACGGACGAGCAGTACTTC. Translation: CASSLEGTDEQYF.